This T cell receptor beta chain was recorded in a study of cytomegalovirus exposure and HLA in healthy donors. Findings and limits, study-wide: Cytomegalovirus association was assigned to 150 to 200 TCR beta chains. Sequence variants that were highly shared formed a cluster that was likely a sequencing artifact. Among TCR sequences, most were rare, though some public TCRs appeared in many donors.

When sampled, the donors appeared nominally healthy, though they likely had unrecorded immune exposures. This clone has a handful of counts. The target antigen is unknown. Use of 60 Vbeta and 13 Jbeta primers characterized the PCR. Assay: immunoSEQ multiplex PCR; the TCRdb copy retains only in-frame clones and omits some. The sample consists of tens of thousands of clones, around three fifths of them appearing once. CDR1 is LGHNA, CDR2 YSLEER, per germline. CDR3 size: 17 residues. V lost 0 bases to trimming and J lost 2 bases; unmatched junction nucleotides: 5. V gene TRBV4-3 combines with J gene TRBJ2-3, with TRBD2 identical over 10 bases. Sequencing was performed on PBMCs. The origin of this receptor is a boy between 5 and 17 years old in good health and CMV-seropositive. The CDR3 DNA sequence: TGCGCCAGCAGCCAAGAAACGCTAGCGGGAGACACAGATACGCAGTATTTT. Translated: CASSQETLAGDTDTQYF.